This T cell receptor (beta chain) was profiled in a study of patients and donors after allogeneic stem cell transplantation. TCRdb recomputed calls from the RT-PCR reads with MiXCR, one row per CDR3 protein. The sample records 24,000 or so distinct CDR3 sequences, about 30% being singletons. The germline gives CDR1 LNHNV, CDR2 YYDKDF (reference sequence). CDR3 length: 15 amino acids. V lost 0 bases, J lost 9 bases, and 17 bases lay in between. This TCR was recovered from a human donor who was either an allogeneic HSCT recipient or a stem cell or donor lymphocyte infusion donor (not recorded which). It is not recorded whose cells these are; they may come from a transplant donor. The chain employs TRBV15 and TRBJ1-2; unclear D gene. The specimen was blood, either unsorted or a sorted T cell fraction (not recorded which). In DNA form, the CDR3 reads TGTGCCACCAGCAGAGACCCCACGGACGGAATAAGCTACACCTTC. It codes for CATSRDPTDGISYTF.